The rows below give T cell receptor beta chains drawn from one sample of a study of spatial heterogeneity in lung cancer. TCRdb passed the 5' RACE reads through MiXCR, listing each CDR3 protein once. The sample consists of almost 75,000 distinct CDR3 sequences, about an eighth of them appearing once. The material was PBMCs, obtained at surgery. The receptors come from a male donor with early-stage non-small cell lung cancer. Both conserved end residues are trimmed from each CDR3. D genes are given only for firm matches.

CDR3 | D | V
ASSVRGVRDEQF | . | TRBV11-2
ASSLLAKSTDTQY | . | TRBV11-2
GARTPVSYNEQF | . | TRBV20-1
ASSLAPGGGYNEQF | TRBD2 | TRBV7-6
ASSYDTRRPQH | . | TRBV6-6
ASETGDGLGQY | TRBD1 | TRBV5-5
AISEGTPTDTQY | . | TRBV10-3
SSLGGQETQY | . | TRBV29-1
ASSYGQGAWNSPLH | TRBD1 | TRBV6-5
AWGRMAGNQPQH | . | TRBV30
ASWAGHLYGYT | . | TRBV6-5
ASSPEVRRTQY | . | TRBV12-3/TRBV12-4
SAWTGWGEKLF | TRBD1 | TRBV29-1
ASSSSAIDYEQY | . | TRBV9
ASSFDRYSNQPQH | . | TRBV28
ASSFLASGSFGGELF | TRBD2 | TRBV7-9
ASSPLAGNRGNTEAF | TRBD1 | TRBV18
ASSLGTGREAF | TRBD1 | TRBV7-9
ASSLTLETYNEQF | . | TRBV7-2
ASSDSGQMAKNIQY | . | TRBV9
ASSLFPGEAEAF | . | TRBV7-6
ASSPGSVGTEAF | . | TRBV9
ASSKPGEETQY | . | TRBV5-4
ASSSGAADTGELF | . | TRBV5-1
ASSVGGVGEKLF | . | TRBV6-1
SPSGPDTDTQY | . | TRBV29-1
ASSTRQGGDTEAF | TRBD1 | TRBV9
ASSSLYGNIQY | . | TRBV12-3/TRBV12-4
SVEGQTGFGELF | TRBD1 | TRBV29-1
ASSPQRGYSYEQY | TRBD2 | TRBV14
ASSQVSGAYNEQF | . | TRBV4-1
SVRQGRYEQY | TRBD1 | TRBV29-1
ASQFERRRPNTEAF | . | TRBV5-6
SAHQALAGDSEQF | TRBD2 | TRBV20-1
ASTPGQTQY | . | TRBV2
ASSVEAGGSTEAF | . | TRBV9
ASSLQSSYNEQF | . | TRBV12-3/TRBV12-4
ASSTLAGEGDTQY | TRBD2 | TRBV19
ASTPSAGEFWSPLH | . | TRBV6-5
ASSLPGRDRAGEQY | TRBD1 | TRBV7-9
ASSPLWRRNDGELF | . | TRBV18
ASSSGKRSTDTQY | . | TRBV5-4
ASSLEVGRETQY | . | TRBV11-2
ASGLAVYNEQF | TRBD2 | TRBV12-3/TRBV12-4
ASSYTRETQY | . | TRBV12-3/TRBV12-4
SATAGVYEQY | TRBD2 | TRBV20-1
SVGATDTQY | . | TRBV29-1
AISPTRTRPLNTEAF | . | TRBV10-3
ASSVDTASTSYNEQF | . | TRBV9
ASSLGAGLNTEAF | . | TRBV5-1
ASSQGTSSGRAVFGETQY | TRBD2 | TRBV4-1
ASSSSGTEQY | . | TRBV5-1
ASSLSRYGTEF | TRBD1 | TRBV27
ASSLLVGEQF | . | TRBV3-1
ASSLGPVEAF | . | TRBV5-1
ASSPSAGTSGINYEQY | TRBD2 | TRBV5-1
SAWGLAGGNEQF | TRBD2 | TRBV20-1
ASSPWRREDNQPQH | . | TRBV4-2
ASSPRGAPRETQY | . | TRBV5-1